Presented here are 13 T cell receptor beta chains from one specimen sequenced in a study of T cell responses to AZD1222 COVID-19 vaccine. Assay used: immunoSEQ multiplex PCR; TCRdb lists only in-frame clones, some missing. The sample lists fewer than 200,000 clones; 85% to 90% were seen once. The material sequenced was peripheral blood, taken on day 0 of AZD1222 vaccination. All receptors derive from an adult in good health.

The gene calls are TRBV28 and TRBJ1-3; D is possibly TRBD1 (6 bases). The CDR3 is 15 residues long. Between the trimmed V and J ends, which lost 3 bases and 8 bases, there was a span of 17 bases. Looked up from germline, CDR1 is MDHEN and CDR2 is SYDVKM. The chain's CDR3 is CASSFEQGGVHTIYF. CDR3 coding DNA: TGTGCCAGCAGTTTTGAACAGGGAGGGGTTCACACCATATATTTT.

This chain joins TRBV9 and TRBJ1-5; D remains unclear. The V end lost 0 bases, the J end lost 0 bases, and 7 bases lay between the germline ends. The CDR3 runs to 15 residues. Germline lookup yields CDR1 SGDLS and CDR2 YYNGEE. The CDR3 loop reads CASSVGGTSNQPQHF. In DNA, the CDR3 is TGTGCCAGCAGCGTAGGTGGCACTAGCAATCAGCCCCAGCATTTT. The full variable domain, in which reference TRBV9 and TRBJ1-5 provide the parts outside the CDR3, is DSGVTQTPKHLITATGQRVTLRCSPRSGDLSVYWYQQSLDQGLQFLIQYYNGEERAKGNILERFSAQQFPDLHSELNLSSLELGDSALYFCASSVGGTSNQPQHFGDGTRLSIL.

This chain connects TRBV12-3 or TRBV12-4 to TRBJ1-3; D not certain. V shed 4 bases and J shed 4 bases, with 8 bases lying between them. There are 13 residues in the CDR3. The DNA for the CDR3 is TGTGCCAGCAGTTCTGGAGTAGGAAACACCATATATTTT. Protein: CASSSGVGNTIYF.

The V gene is TRBV6-1, the J gene TRBJ2-2; 8 nucleotides align to TRBD1. V lost 3 bases to trimming and J lost 5 bases; unmatched junction nucleotides: 5. CDR1 and CDR2 (germline): MNHNS, SASEGT. The CDR3 has 15 amino acids. For the CDR3, the DNA is TGTGCCAGCAGTGAGCCCAGGGGGCCGACCGGGGAGCTGTTTTTT. Its translation: CASSEPRGPTGELFF.

This clone was picked up one time. This rearrangement joins TRBV18 to TRBJ1-2; TRBD1 agrees at 7 bases. The junction had 10 bases not matched to a gene; V was cut back by 3 bases and J by 9 bases. This CDR3 contains 14 residues. The V gene's germline CDR1 is KGHSH and CDR2 LQKENI. CDR3 sequence reads: CASSPAAGGDRYTF. CDR3 nucleotides: TGTGCCAGCTCACCGGCAGCAGGGGGGGATCGCTACACCTTC.

The CDR3 loop is CASSQTSPGNTIYF. For the CDR3, the DNA is TGTGCCAGCAGTCAAACGAGCCCTGGAAACACCATATATTTT. The chain has TRBV28 and TRBJ1-3; D is unclear. The CDR3 is 14 residues long. Trimming stripped 5 bases from V and 2 bases from J, with 10 bases between. The germline V gene encodes CDR1 MDHEN and CDR2 SYDVKM.

This clone is a singleton in its sample. The genes are TRBV7-8 and TRBJ2-6; unclear D gene. With 3 bases removed from V and 0 bases from J, the gap between germline ends came to 3 bases. The CDR3 spans 14 residues. Germline CDR1 and CDR2: SGHVS and FQNEAQ. The CDR3 DNA follows: TGTGCCAGCAGCTTCGTCTCTGGGGCCAACGTCCTGACTTTC. It codes for CASSFVSGANVLTF.

V gene TRBV3-1 (or the pseudogene TRBV3-2) combines with J gene TRBJ1-6; D is unresolved. Germline V gene sequence: CDR1 LGHDT, CDR2 YNNKEL (reference sequence). This CDR3 has 15 residues. V was pared by 0 bases and J by 4 bases, with 7 bases between. CDR3 sequence reads: CASSQDTLYNSPLHF. As DNA, the CDR3 is TGTGCCAGCAGCCAAGATACCCTATATAATTCACCCCTCCACTTT.

The J gene is TRBJ2-1, the V gene TRBV7-8; the D is unclear. V dropped 5 bases and J dropped 8 bases, with 13 bases sitting between them. Germline V gene sequence: CDR1 SGHVS, CDR2 FQNEAQ. This CDR3 has 13 residues. The CDR3 is CASSPPKSDEQFF. CDR3 DNA sequence: TGTGCCAGCAGCCCCCCAAAGTCCGATGAGCAGTTCTTC.

The chain recombines TRBV5-1 with TRBJ1-3; D is undetermined. Germline loops: CDR1 SGHRS, CDR2 YFSETQ. The length of the CDR3 is 15 residues. V shed 4 bases and J shed 0 bases, with 11 bases lying between them. CDR3 region: CASSVGKGSGNTIYF. The CDR3 nucleotides are TGCGCCAGCAGCGTGGGGAAGGGCTCTGGAAACACCATATATTTT.

The V gene is TRBV19, the J gene TRBJ1-2, with D tentatively TRBD1 (5 bases). V was clipped by 3 bases and J by 0 bases, with 14 bases between them. Per germline, CDR1 LNHDA and CDR2 SQIVND (reference sequence). The CDR3 has 16 amino acids. The CDR3 DNA follows: TGTGCCAGTAGTATCGCCGGGGGGAAACCTAACTATGGCTACACCTTC. It is translated as CASSIAGGKPNYGYTF.

The chain uses TRBV28 and TRBJ1-1, with D hard to call. Germline V lookup: CDR1 MDHEN, CDR2 SYDVKM. V gave up 5 bases and J gave up 4 bases, with 17 bases separating them. This CDR3 region has 15 residues. CDR3 nucleotides: TGTGCCAGCAGTCCGCGATTGTATCCAGTCACTGAAGCTTTCTTT. As protein: CASSPRLYPVTEAFF.

The V gene is TRBV18, the J gene TRBJ1-4; D is undetermined. The CDR3 spans 16 residues. The germline V and J ends were trimmed by 0 bases and 0 bases, with 8 bases remaining between them. Germline V gives CDR1 KGHSH, CDR2 LQKENI. The CDR3 bases are TGTGCCAGCTCACCACCGAAAAGTGCAACTAATGAAAAACTGTTTTTT. It is translated as CASSPPKSATNEKLFF.